The 14 T cell receptor beta chains given below trace back to one sample, sequenced in a study of beta chain features in type 1 diabetes. Sequencing targeted expressed TCRB transcripts, as all isolated RNA had been reverse transcribed. Assay used: immunoSEQ multiplex PCR; TCRdb lists only in-frame clones, some missing. The sample yields 450,000 to 550,000 clones, roughly 30% seen once. The specimen sequenced was naive CD4+ T cells from blood. The origin of the receptors is a man aged 18 to 30 in good health.

The genes are TRBV4-1 and TRBJ2-3, with 9 bases aligning to TRBD2. V gave up 4 bases and J gave up 3 bases; unmatched junction bases: 11. Germline-derived CDR1 and CDR2 are MGHRA and YSYEKL. The CDR3 has 17 amino acids. The CDR3 DNA reads as TGCGCCAGCAGCCCAGACCCCCTAGCGGGACAGACAGATACGCAGTATTTT. This encodes CASSPDPLAGQTDTQYF.

The rearrangement uses TRBV30 and TRBJ2-7; D call uncertain. The CDR3 sequence is 15 residues long. V was cut by 2 bases and J by 3 bases, with 17 bases left in between. Germline lookup yields CDR1 GTSNPN and CDR2 SVGIG (reference sequence). The CDR3 DNA sequence: TGTGCCTGGAGTTCCCCCATGAAGTCGGGCTACGAGCAGTACTTC. This gives the protein CAWSSPMKSGYEQYF.

V usage is TRBV29-1 and J usage is TRBJ1-1; possible D gene TRBD1, 6 bases. V lost 4 bases, J lost 1 base, and 13 bases lay in between. The CDR3 is 14 residues long. Germline V gene sequence: CDR1 SQVTM, CDR2 ANQGSEA. The CDR3 sequence is CSVVVQGENTEAFF. CDR3 sequence (DNA): TGCAGCGTTGTTGTACAGGGCGAGAACACTGAAGCTTTCTTT.

The chain couples TRBV29-1 to TRBJ2-7; D is perhaps TRBD2 (6 bases). Germline V gives CDR1 SQVTM, CDR2 ANQGSEA. This CDR3 spans 13 amino acids. Trimming pared 7 bases from V and 0 bases from J, leaving 13 bases between. The CDR3 loop reads CSALGGASYEQYF. The CDR3 DNA reads as TGCAGCGCGCTGGGCGGGGCCTCCTACGAGCAGTACTTC.

The gene calls are TRBV9 and TRBJ2-3, with 11 bases that match TRBD2. Trimming cost V 4 bases and J 4 bases; bases outside gene matches: 5. The CDR3 contains 15 residues. The germline V gene has CDR1 SGDLS and CDR2 YYNGEE. CDR3 loop: CASSSVAGGADTQYF. CDR3 coding DNA: TGTGCCAGCAGCTCAGTAGCGGGAGGGGCAGATACGCAGTATTTT.

This clone was seen more than once but under ten times. The chain has TRBV7-2 and TRBJ2-7; D not resolved. Germline V gene lookup returns CDR1 SGHTA and CDR2 FQGNSA. This CDR3 is built from 12 residues. V lost 5 bases, J lost 5 bases, and 10 bases lay in between. The CDR3 here is CASSPTSNEQYF. DNA of the CDR3: TGTGCCAGCAGCCCAACCTCTAACGAGCAGTACTTC.

The table lists this clone with a count of one. The genes are TRBV30 and TRBJ2-3; 14 bases fit TRBD2. The V segment lost 5 bases and the J segment 3 bases; nucleotides outside the gene matches: 16. From germline, CDR1 is GTSNPN and CDR2 SVGIG (reference sequence). The CDR3 covers 19 residues. CDR3 region: CAWDSGLAGDLLQTDTQYF. As DNA, the CDR3 is TGTGCCTGGGACTCGGGACTAGCGGGAGACCTCCTCCAGACAGATACGCAGTATTTT. The full variable domain, completed using reference TRBV30 and TRBJ2-3, is SQTIHQWPATLVQPVGSPLSLECTVEGTSNPNLYWYRQAAGRGLQLLFYSVGIGQISSEVPQNLSASRPQDRQFILSSKKLLLSDSGFYLCAWDSGLAGDLLQTDTQYFGPGTRLTVL.

This chain links TRBV7-2 with TRBJ2-7; 7 nucleotides line up with TRBD2. Germline CDR1 is SGHTA and CDR2 is FQGNSA. The CDR3 runs 14 residues. V lost 4 bases, J lost 2 bases, and 5 bases stayed unmatched. The CDR3 DNA reads TGTGCCAGCAGCTACTCGGCGGGGGCCTACGAGCAGTACTTC. It yields the protein CASSYSAGAYEQYF.

The V call is TRBV20-1, the J call TRBJ2-3, with D hard to call. The CDR3 runs to 11 residues. Germline V gene sequence: CDR1 DFQATT, CDR2 SNEGSKA (reference sequence). Trimming removed 4 bases from V and 5 bases from J, with 7 bases in between. In DNA, the CDR3 is TGCAGTGCTAAAGCTGGAGATACGCAGTATTTT. This gives the protein CSAKAGDTQYF.

This clone turned up a few times. The genes are TRBV2 and TRBJ1-2, with D hard to call. CDR3 length: 14 residues. Trimming cost V 0 bases and J 8 bases, with 13 bases left between them. CDR1 is SNHLY and CDR2 is FYNNEI in the germline V gene. CDR3 nucleotides: TGTGCCAGCAGTGAAGCGTGGCGGTCCGGGGGCTACACCTTC. Protein: CASSEAWRSGGYTF.

This chain connects TRBV10-3 to TRBJ2-4, with D hard to call. Germline CDR1 ENHRY, CDR2 SYGVKD. CDR3 length: 11 residues. The V and J ends lost 8 bases and 4 bases respectively, with 6 bases between them. CDR3 nucleotides: TGTGCCATCGGGTCTAAAAACATTCAGTACTTC. Protein product: CAIGSKNIQYF.

This clone was observed a handful of times. This chain links TRBV29-1 with TRBJ2-1; no clear D gene. CDR1 is SQVTM, CDR2 ANQGSEA, per germline. The ends were cut back, 0 bases at V and 4 bases at J, with 13 bases in the middle. CDR3 length: 15 residues. CDR3 sequence (DNA): TGCAGCGTTGAAGATTATCGTTTGAGGTACAATGAGCAGTTCTTC. It is translated as CSVEDYRLRYNEQFF.

V usage is TRBV9 and J usage is TRBJ2-7; 8 nucleotides align to TRBD1. CDR1 and CDR2 (germline): SGDLS, YYNGEE. The CDR3 consists of 15 residues. V shed 0 bases and J 7 bases; nucleotides not matched to a gene: 9. The CDR3: CASSVEGQAVREQYF. The CDR3 DNA sequence: TGTGCCAGCAGCGTAGAGGGACAGGCTGTGCGGGAGCAGTACTTC.

J is TRBJ1-4 and V is TRBV6-6; D possibly corresponds to TRBD1 (5 bases). Trimming took 6 bases from V and 8 from J, leaving 16 bases between them. The CDR3 has 14 amino acids. Germline CDR1 is MNHNY and CDR2 is SVGAGI (reference sequence). The CDR3 is CASSPRQSHEKLFF. CDR3 nucleotide sequence: TGTGCCAGCAGCCCCCGACAGTCCCACGAAAAACTGTTTTTT.